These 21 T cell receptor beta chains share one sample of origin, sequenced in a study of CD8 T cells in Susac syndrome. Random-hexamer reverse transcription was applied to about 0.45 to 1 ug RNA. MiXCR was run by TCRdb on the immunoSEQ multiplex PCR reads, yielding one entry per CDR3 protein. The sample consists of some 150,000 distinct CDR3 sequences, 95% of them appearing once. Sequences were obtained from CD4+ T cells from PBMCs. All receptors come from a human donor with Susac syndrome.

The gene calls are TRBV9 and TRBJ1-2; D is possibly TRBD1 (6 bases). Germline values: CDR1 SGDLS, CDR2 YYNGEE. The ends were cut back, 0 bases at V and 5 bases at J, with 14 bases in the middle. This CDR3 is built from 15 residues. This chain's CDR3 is CASSVVAGEGYGYTF. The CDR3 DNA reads TGTGCCAGCAGCGTAGTGGCAGGGGAGGGGTATGGCTACACCTTC.

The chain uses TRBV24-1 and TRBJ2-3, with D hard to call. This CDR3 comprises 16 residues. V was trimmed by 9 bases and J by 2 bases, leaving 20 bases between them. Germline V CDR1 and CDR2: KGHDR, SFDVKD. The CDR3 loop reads CATRPATFQITDTQYF. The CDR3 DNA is TGTGCCACCCGCCCAGCCACATTTCAGATCACAGATACGCAGTATTTT.

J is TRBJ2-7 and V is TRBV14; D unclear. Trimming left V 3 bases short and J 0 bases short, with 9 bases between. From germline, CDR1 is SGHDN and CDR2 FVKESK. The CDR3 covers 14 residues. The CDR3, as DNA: TGTGCCAGCAGCCATCGTCCTAGCTCCTACGAGCAGTACTTC. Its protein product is CASSHRPSSYEQYF.

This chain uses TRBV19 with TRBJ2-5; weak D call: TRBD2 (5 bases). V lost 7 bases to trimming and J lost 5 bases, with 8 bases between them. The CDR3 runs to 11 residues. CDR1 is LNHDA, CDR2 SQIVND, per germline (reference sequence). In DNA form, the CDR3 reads TGTGCCAGTACTCGCGGGGAGACCCAGTACTTC. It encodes CASTRGETQYF.

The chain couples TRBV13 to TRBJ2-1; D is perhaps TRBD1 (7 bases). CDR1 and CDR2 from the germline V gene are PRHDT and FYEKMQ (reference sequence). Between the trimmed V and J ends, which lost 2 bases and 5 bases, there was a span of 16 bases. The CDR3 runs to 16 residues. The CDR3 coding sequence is TGTGCCAGCAGCTTACCAGGGGGGTTAAGAGACAATGAGCAGTTCTTC. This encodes CASSLPGGLRDNEQFF.

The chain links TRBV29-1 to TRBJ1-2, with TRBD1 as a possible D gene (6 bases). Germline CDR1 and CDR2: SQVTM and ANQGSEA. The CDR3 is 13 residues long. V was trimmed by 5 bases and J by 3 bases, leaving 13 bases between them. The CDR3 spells CSVPNPGDYGYTF. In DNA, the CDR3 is TGCAGCGTTCCGAACCCAGGGGACTATGGCTACACCTTC.

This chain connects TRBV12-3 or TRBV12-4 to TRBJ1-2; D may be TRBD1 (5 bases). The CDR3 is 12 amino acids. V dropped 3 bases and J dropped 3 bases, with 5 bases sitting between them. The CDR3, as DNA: TGTGCCAGCAGTTTGACAGACTATGGCTACACCTTC. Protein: CASSLTDYGYTF.

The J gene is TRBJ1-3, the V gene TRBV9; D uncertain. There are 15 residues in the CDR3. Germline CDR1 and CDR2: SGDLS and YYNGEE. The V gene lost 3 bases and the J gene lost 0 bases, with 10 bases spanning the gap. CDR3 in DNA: TGTGCCAGCAGCGCGGACGGACGCTCTGGAAACACCATATATTTT. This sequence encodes CASSADGRSGNTIYF.

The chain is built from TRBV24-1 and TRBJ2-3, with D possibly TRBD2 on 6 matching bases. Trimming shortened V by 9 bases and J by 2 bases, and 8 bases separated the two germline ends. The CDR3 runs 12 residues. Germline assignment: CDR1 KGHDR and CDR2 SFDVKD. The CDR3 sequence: CATSGDTDTQYF. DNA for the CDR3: TGTGCCACCTCGGGGGACACAGATACGCAGTATTTT.

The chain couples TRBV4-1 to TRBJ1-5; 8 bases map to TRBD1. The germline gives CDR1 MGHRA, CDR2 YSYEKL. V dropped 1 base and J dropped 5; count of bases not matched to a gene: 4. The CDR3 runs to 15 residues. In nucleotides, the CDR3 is TGCGCCAGCAGCCAAGTGTCACAGGGGGATCAGCCCCAGCATTTT. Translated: CASSQVSQGDQPQHF.

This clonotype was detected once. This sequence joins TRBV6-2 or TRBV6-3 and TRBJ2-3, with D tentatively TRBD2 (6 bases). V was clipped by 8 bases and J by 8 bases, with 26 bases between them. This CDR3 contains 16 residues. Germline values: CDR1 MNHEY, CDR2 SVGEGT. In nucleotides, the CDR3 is TGTGCCAGCTGTAGCAAGGGACTGGACCACAGAGGTACGCAGTATTTT. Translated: CASCSKGLDHRGTQYF.

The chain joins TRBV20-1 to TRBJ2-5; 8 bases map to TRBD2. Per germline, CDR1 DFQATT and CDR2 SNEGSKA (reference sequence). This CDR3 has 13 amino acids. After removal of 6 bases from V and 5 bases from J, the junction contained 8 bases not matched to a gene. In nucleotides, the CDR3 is TGCAGTGCGCGACTAGCGCACGGGGAGACCCAGTACTTC. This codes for CSARLAHGETQYF.

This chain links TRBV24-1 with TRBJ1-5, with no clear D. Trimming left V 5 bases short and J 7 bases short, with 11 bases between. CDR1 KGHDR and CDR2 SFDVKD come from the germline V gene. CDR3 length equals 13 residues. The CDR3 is CATSGPLGQPQHF. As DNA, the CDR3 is TGTGCCACCAGTGGACCTTTAGGACAGCCCCAGCATTTT.

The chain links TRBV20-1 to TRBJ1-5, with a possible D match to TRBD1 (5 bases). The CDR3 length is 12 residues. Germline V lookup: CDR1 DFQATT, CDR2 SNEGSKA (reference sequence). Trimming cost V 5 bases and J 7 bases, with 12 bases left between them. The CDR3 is CSASRRGQPQHF. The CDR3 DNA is TGCAGTGCTTCACGGAGGGGACAGCCCCAGCATTTT.

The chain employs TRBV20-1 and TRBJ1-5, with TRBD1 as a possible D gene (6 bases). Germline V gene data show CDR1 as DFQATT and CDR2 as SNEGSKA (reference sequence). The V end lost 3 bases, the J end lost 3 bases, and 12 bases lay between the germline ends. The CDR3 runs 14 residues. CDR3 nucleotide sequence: TGCAGTGCTAGGGACAGCCTACCCAATCAGCCCCAGCATTTT. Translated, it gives CSARDSLPNQPQHF.

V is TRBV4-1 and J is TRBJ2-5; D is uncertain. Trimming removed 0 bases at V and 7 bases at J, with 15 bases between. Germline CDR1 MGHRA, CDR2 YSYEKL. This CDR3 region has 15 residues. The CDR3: CASSQESGGRGTQYF. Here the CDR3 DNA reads TGCGCCAGCAGCCAAGAATCTGGCGGACGCGGGACCCAGTACTTC.

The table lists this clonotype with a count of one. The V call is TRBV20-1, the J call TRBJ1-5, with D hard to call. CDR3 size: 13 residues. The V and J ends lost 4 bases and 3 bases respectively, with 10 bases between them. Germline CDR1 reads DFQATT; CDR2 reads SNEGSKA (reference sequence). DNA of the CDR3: TGCAGTGCTATGGGCCGGCTCAATCAGCCCCAGCATTTT. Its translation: CSAMGRLNQPQHF.

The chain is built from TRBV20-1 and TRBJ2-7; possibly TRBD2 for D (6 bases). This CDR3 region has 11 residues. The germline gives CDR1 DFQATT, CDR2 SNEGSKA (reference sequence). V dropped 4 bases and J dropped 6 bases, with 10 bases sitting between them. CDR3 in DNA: TGCAGTGCTACTGGGGGGAGCGAGCAGTACTTC. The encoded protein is CSATGGSEQYF.

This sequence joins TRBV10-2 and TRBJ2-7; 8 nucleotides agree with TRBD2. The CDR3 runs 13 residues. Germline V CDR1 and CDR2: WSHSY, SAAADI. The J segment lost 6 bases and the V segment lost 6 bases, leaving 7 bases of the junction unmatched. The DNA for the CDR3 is TGCGCCAGCAGAACTAGCGGAACGGGCGAGCAGTACTTC. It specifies CASRTSGTGEQYF.

The CDR3 nucleotides are TGTGCCAGCAGCACAGACGGGGCTTTCACAGATACGCAGTATTTT. Amino acids: CASSTDGAFTDTQYF. This chain connects TRBV7-2 to TRBJ2-3; possibly TRBD1 or TRBD2 for D (5 bases each). There are 15 residues in the CDR3. Germline V lookup: CDR1 SGHTA, CDR2 FQGNSA. Trimming stripped 5 bases from V and 2 bases from J, with 14 bases between.

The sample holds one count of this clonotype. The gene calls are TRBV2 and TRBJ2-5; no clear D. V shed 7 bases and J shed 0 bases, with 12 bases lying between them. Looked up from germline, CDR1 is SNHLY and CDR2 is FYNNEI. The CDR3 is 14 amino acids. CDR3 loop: CASNKGQYQETQYF. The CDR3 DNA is TGTGCCAGCAATAAGGGCCAGTACCAAGAGACCCAGTACTTC.